These T cell receptor beta chains were read from a single sample in a study of CD8+CD57+ T cells in acquired aplastic anemia. TCRdb ran MiXCR on the reads and lists one entry per CDR3 protein. The table lists some 200,000 distinct CDR3 sequences, roughly 50% of them singletons. Sequencing input: sorted CD4+, CD8+, or CD8+CD57+ T cells (not recorded which) from PBMCs. The receptors were sampled from a human donor with aplastic anemia. Each CDR3 is given with its conserved first and last residue. The D gene is left open where the match is weak. Some rows have no size entry. The others give once, few or many, or a class for an expanded clone.

j_call,d_call,cdr3_length,clone_size,v_call,cdr3_aa,cdr3_nt
TRBJ1-2,NA,16,once,TRBV4-1,CASSQDQDSLGYGYTF,TGTGCCAGCAGCCAAGATCAAGACAGCCTGGGCTATGGCTACACCTTC
TRBJ2-2,TRBD1,13,many,TRBV19,CAGGTGSTGELFF,TGTGCCGGGGGGACAGGGAGCACCGGGGAGCTGTTTTTT
TRBJ1-1,TRBD1,15,NA,TRBV27,CASTNLQGARTEAFF,TGTGCCAGCACCAATCTACAGGGGGCGCGCACTGAAGCTTTCTTT
TRBJ2-3,NA,15,NA,TRBV12-3/TRBV12-4,CASSTQRWGADTQYF,TGTGCCAGCAGTACCCAGAGGTGGGGGGCAGATACGCAGTATTTT
TRBJ2-5,NA,13,NA,TRBV12-3/TRBV12-4,CASSVGRQETQYF,TGTGCCAGCAGCGTGGGACGGCAAGAGACCCAGTACTTC
TRBJ2-7,TRBD1,13,NA,TRBV30,CAWSVTGVHEQYF,TGTGCCTGGAGTGTGACAGGGGTCCACGAGCAGTACTTC
TRBJ2-3,NA,16,many,TRBV6-6,CASSYSTGRGTDTQYF,TGTGCCAGCAGTTACTCGACAGGGAGGGGCACAGATACGCAGTATTTT
TRBJ2-2,NA,15,many,TRBV2,CASSEDGSNTGELFF,TGTGCCAGCAGTGAAGACGGGAGTAACACCGGGGAGCTGTTTTTT
TRBJ2-3,NA,13,NA,TRBV7-2,CASSFRGTDTQYF,TGTGCCAGCAGCTTCAGGGGCACAGATACGCAGTATTTT
TRBJ2-7,NA,14,many,TRBV12-3/TRBV12-4,CASSLHRRSYEQYF,TGTGCCAGCAGTTTACACAGGCGATCCTACGAGCAGTACTTC
TRBJ2-6,TRBD2,19,NA,TRBV15,CATSRDSREGNSGANVLTF,TGTGCCACCAGCAGAGATTCTCGGGAGGGCAACTCTGGGGCCAACGTCCTGACTTTC
TRBJ1-4,NA,15,many,TRBV20-1,CSARDLRGSLEKLFF,TGCAGTGCTAGAGATCTCAGGGGTAGTTTGGAAAAACTGTTTTTT
TRBJ2-7,NA,13,NA,TRBV30,CAWSVGTGYEQYF,TGTGCCTGGAGTGTAGGAACAGGCTACGAGCAGTACTTC
TRBJ1-1,NA,13,NA,TRBV2,CASRDGRSTEAFF,TGTGCCAGCAGGGACGGGCGTTCCACTGAAGCTTTCTTT
TRBJ2-3,NA,12,NA,TRBV7-2,CASSLLGRTGYF,TGTGCCAGCAGCCTACTTGGACGAACAGGATATTTT
TRBJ2-5,TRBD1,14,many,TRBV3-1,CASSPSGTEETQYF,TGTGCCAGCAGCCCATCCGGGACAGAAGAGACCCAGTACTTC
TRBJ2-3,NA,14,many,TRBV7-8,CASSLPLTGDTQYF,TGTGCCAGCAGCTTACCGCTGACAGGTGATACGCAGTATTTT
TRBJ2-7,TRBD1,14,NA,TRBV20-1,CSARDRDRGGEQYF,TGCAGTGCTAGAGATCGGGACAGGGGTGGCGAGCAGTACTTC
TRBJ1-2,NA,15,NA,TRBV15,CATSRALHGLLDYTF,TGTGCCACCAGCAGGGCTCTACATGGCCTCCTGGACTACACCTTC
TRBJ2-3,NA,13,few,TRBV20-1,CSVRGGEDVAQYF,TGCAGCGTAAGGGGGGGGGAAGACGTTGCTCAGTATTTT
TRBJ1-5,NA,13,many,TRBV24-1,CATSDLLGQPQHF,TGTGCCACCAGTGATTTGCTGGGACAGCCCCAGCATTTT
TRBJ2-1,NA,12,NA,TRBV29-1,CSVDRADNEQFF,TGCAGCGTTGATAGGGCAGACAATGAGCAGTTCTTC
TRBJ2-7,NA,14,NA,TRBV19,CASNVNQGGEEQYF,TGTGCCAGTAACGTCAATCAGGGGGGGGAAGAGCAGTACTTC
TRBJ2-7,NA,14,many,TRBV2,CASRTLKRYYEQYF,TGTGCCAGCAGGACCCTGAAGAGGTACTACGAGCAGTACTTC
TRBJ2-2,NA,16,many,TRBV6-1,CASSEQGRSNTGELFF,TGTGCCAGCAGTGAACAGGGTCGATCAAACACCGGGGAGCTGTTTTTT
TRBJ2-6,TRBD2,16,NA,TRBV6-5,CANSGTGGTGANVLTF,TGTGCCAACAGTGGGACGGGGGGAACTGGGGCCAACGTCCTGACTTTC
TRBJ2-1,NA,15,once,TRBV15,CATSRDRATGNEQFF,TGTGCCACCAGCAGAGATCGGGCTACTGGGAATGAGCAGTTCTTC
TRBJ2-5,TRBD2,16,many,TRBV10-3,CAISESLAGGQETQYF,TGTGCCATCAGTGAATCCCTAGCGGGGGGACAAGAGACCCAGTACTTC
TRBJ1-5,TRBD1,13,NA,TRBV2,CASGGQGGQPQHF,TGTGCCAGCGGAGGACAGGGTGGGCAGCCCCAGCATTTT
TRBJ2-1,NA,14,NA,TRBV15,CATSSRRTYNEQFF,TGTGCCACCAGCAGTAGGCGGACCTACAATGAGCAGTTCTTC
TRBJ2-1,NA,16,NA,TRBV5-1,CASSSHLGGRGNEQFF,TGTGCCAGCAGCTCCCACCTGGGGGGCAGGGGCAATGAGCAGTTCTTC
TRBJ2-3,NA,17,many,TRBV6-1,CASSDVAGARKVFRQYF,TGTGCCAGCAGTGATGTGGCAGGGGCACGGAAGGTTTTTAGGCAGTATTTT
TRBJ2-6,TRBD2,15,NA,TRBV7-3,CASSVGPSGSDVLTF,TGTGCCAGCAGCGTAGGCCCTAGCGGGTCCGACGTCCTGACTTTC
TRBJ2-1,TRBD1,13,many,TRBV11-2,CASSLARTGGSFF,TGTGCCAGCAGCTTAGCGAGGACAGGGGGTTCGTTCTTC
TRBJ2-5,NA,14,few,TRBV11-3,CASSFDPAGETQYF,TGTGCCAGCAGTTTCGACCCGGCCGGAGAGACCCAGTACTTC
TRBJ1-5,TRBD1,14,NA,TRBV2,CASRGGTGSQPQHF,TGTGCCAGCAGGGGAGGGACAGGCAGTCAGCCCCAGCATTTT
TRBJ2-7,NA,14,few,TRBV7-2,CASSTITGPYEQYF,TGTGCCAGCAGCACTATTACCGGGCCCTACGAGCAGTACTTC
TRBJ2-2,TRBD2,14,many,TRBV9,CASSGGGSTGELFF,TGTGCCAGCAGCGGGGGGGGAAGCACCGGGGAGCTGTTTTTT
TRBJ1-1,NA,14,NA,TRBV12-5,CASGKGSGDTEAFF,TGTGCTAGTGGAAAGGGGTCGGGGGACACTGAAGCTTTCTTT
TRBJ2-3,NA,15,many,TRBV5-1,CASSFPGNVRDTQYF,TGCGCCAGCAGCTTCCCCGGGAATGTAAGAGATACGCAGTATTTT
TRBJ1-5,NA,17,NA,TRBV7-9,CASSLRGGTESNQPQHF,TGTGCCAGCAGCTTAAGGGGGGGGACCGAAAGCAATCAGCCCCAGCATTTT
TRBJ2-6,NA,16,many,TRBV2,CASSEGRQAGANVLTF,TGTGCCAGCAGTGAAGGGCGACAAGCTGGGGCCAACGTCCTGACTTTC
TRBJ2-7,NA,13,NA,TRBV29-1,CSIRDGGSYEQYF,TGCAGCATCCGGGACGGCGGCTCCTACGAGCAGTACTTC
TRBJ1-2,NA,14,NA,TRBV2,CASSLREPNYGYTF,TGTGCCAGCAGTTTGCGAGAGCCTAACTATGGCTACACCTTC
TRBJ2-1,TRBD2,15,many,TRBV11-2,CASSLEAGTYNEQFF,TGTGCCAGCAGCTTAGAAGCGGGGACCTACAATGAGCAGTTCTTC
TRBJ1-6,NA,14,NA,TRBV2,CASRAGIREAPLHF,TGTGCCAGCAGGGCCGGGATTCGGGAAGCACCCCTCCACTTT
TRBJ2-2,TRBD2,16,NA,TRBV24-1,CATSDSGGSNTGELFF,TGTGCCACCAGTGATTCGGGGGGGTCGAACACCGGGGAGCTGTTTTTT
TRBJ1-6,NA,13,many,TRBV10-1,CASSGQRNSPLHF,TGCGCCAGCAGTGGACAGCGAAATTCACCCCTCCACTTT
TRBJ1-1,NA,15,many,TRBV5-1,CASRRTAEMNTEAFF,TGCGCCAGCAGAAGGACAGCCGAGATGAACACTGAAGCTTTCTTT
TRBJ2-7,NA,13,once,TRBV20-1,CSANAGLANEQYF,TGCAGTGCTAATGCGGGGCTGGCCAACGAGCAGTACTTC
TRBJ2-3,NA,14,many,TRBV20-1,CSAERRGRMDTQYF,TGCAGTGCGGAGAGGCGGGGGCGAATGGATACGCAGTATTTT
TRBJ1-6,TRBD1,13,NA,TRBV7-9,CASGQGRNSPLHF,TGTGCCAGCGGACAGGGTAGGAATTCACCCCTCCACTTT
TRBJ1-1,NA,14,NA,TRBV9,CASSAGGGRTEAFF,TGTGCCAGCAGTGCCGGGGGGGGTAGGACTGAAGCTTTCTTT
TRBJ2-1,TRBD1,14,NA,TRBV10-3,CAISRQGFYNEQFF,TGTGCCATCAGTAGACAGGGATTCTACAATGAGCAGTTCTTC
TRBJ2-3,NA,14,many,TRBV6-1,CASSPIPGTDTQYF,TGTGCCAGCAGTCCTATTCCAGGGACAGATACGCAGTATTTT